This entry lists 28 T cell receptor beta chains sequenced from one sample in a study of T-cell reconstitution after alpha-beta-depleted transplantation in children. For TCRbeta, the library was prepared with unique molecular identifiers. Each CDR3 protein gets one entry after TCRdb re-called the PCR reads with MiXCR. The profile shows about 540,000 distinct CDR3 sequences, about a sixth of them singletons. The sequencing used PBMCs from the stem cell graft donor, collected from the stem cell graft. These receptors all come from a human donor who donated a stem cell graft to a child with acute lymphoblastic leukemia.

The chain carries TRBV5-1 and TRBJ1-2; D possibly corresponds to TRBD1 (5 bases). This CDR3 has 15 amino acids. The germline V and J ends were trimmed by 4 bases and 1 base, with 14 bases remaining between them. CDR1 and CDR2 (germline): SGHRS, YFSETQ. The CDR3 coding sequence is TGCGCCAGCAGCCCGGGACGGGTTCTTAACTATGGCTACACCTTC. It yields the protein CASSPGRVLNYGYTF.

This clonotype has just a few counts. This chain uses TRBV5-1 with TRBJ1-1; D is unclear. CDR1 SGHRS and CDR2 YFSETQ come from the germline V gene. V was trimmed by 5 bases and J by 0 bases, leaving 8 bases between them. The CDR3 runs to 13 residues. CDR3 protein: CASRLELNTEAFF. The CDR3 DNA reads TGCGCCAGCAGATTAGAATTGAACACTGAAGCTTTCTTT.

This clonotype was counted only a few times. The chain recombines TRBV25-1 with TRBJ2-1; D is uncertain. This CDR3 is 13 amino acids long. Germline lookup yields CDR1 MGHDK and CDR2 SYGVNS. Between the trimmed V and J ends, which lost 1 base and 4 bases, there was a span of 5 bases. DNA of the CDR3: TGTGCCAGCAGTGAATTTGTGTACAATGAGCAGTTCTTC. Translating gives CASSEFVYNEQFF.

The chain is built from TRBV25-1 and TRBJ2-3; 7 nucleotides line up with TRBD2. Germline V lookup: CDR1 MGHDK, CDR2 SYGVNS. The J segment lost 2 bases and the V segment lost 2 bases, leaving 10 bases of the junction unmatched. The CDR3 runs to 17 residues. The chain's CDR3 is CASSEGGGAGNTDTQYF. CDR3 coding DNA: TGTGCCAGCAGTGAAGGAGGAGGAGCGGGGAACACAGATACGCAGTATTTT. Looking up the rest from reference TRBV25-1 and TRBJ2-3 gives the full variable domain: EADIYQTPRYLVIGTGKKITLECSQTMGHDKMYWYQQDPGMELHLIHYSYGVNSTEKGDLSSESTVSRIRTEHFPLTLESARPSHTSQYLCASSEGGGAGNTDTQYFGPGTRLTVL.

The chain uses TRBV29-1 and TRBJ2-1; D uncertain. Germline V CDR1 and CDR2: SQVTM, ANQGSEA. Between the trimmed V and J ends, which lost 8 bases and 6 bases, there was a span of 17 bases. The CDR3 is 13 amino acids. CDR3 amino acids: CSLGLGLGNEQFF. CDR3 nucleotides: TGCAGCCTTGGATTGGGATTGGGCAATGAGCAGTTCTTC.

The CDR3 region is CSATQTGLNEQYF. In DNA form, the CDR3 reads TGCAGTGCTACCCAGACAGGCCTCAACGAGCAGTACTTC. This chain joins TRBV20-1 and TRBJ2-7; D may be TRBD1 (6 bases). Germline loops: CDR1 DFQATT, CDR2 SNEGSKA (reference sequence). Trimming left V 4 bases short and J 5 bases short, with 15 bases between. The CDR3 is 13 amino acids.

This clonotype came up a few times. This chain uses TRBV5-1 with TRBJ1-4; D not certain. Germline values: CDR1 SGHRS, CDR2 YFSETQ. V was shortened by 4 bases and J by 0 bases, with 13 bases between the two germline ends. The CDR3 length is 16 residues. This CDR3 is CASSGLHGATNEKLFF. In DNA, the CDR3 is TGCGCCAGCAGCGGACTTCACGGTGCAACTAATGAAAAACTGTTTTTT. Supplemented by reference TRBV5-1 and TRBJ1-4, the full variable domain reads KAGVTQTPRYLIKTRGQQVTLSCSPISGHRSVSWYQQTPGQGLQFLFEYFSETQRNKGNFPGRFSGRQFSNSRSEMNVSTLELGDSALYLCASSGLHGATNEKLFFGSGTQLSVL.

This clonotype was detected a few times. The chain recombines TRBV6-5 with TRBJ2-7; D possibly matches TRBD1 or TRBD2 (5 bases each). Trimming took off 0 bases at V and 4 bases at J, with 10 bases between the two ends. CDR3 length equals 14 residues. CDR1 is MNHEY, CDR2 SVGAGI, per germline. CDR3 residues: CASSYSRGEYEQYF. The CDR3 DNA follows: TGTGCCAGCAGTTACTCGAGAGGGGAGTACGAGCAGTACTTC.

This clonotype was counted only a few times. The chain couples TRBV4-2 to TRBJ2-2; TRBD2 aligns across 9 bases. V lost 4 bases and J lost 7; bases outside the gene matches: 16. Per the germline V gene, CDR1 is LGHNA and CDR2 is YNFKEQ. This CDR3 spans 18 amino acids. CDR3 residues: CASSLLRDLAGVHGELFF. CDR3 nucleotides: TGTGCCAGCAGCCTTCTCCGGGACTTAGCGGGGGTTCACGGGGAGCTGTTTTTT.

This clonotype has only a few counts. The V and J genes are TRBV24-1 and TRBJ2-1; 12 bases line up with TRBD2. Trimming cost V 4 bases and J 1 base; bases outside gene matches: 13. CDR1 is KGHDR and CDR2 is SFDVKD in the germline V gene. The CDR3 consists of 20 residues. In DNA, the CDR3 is TGTGCCACCAGTGACACCGACCGACTAGCGGGAGCGGGGTCCTACAATGAGCAGTTCTTC. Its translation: CATSDTDRLAGAGSYNEQFF.

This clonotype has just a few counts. In DNA, the CDR3 is TGTGCCAGCAGTTACCGTCTCCAGGGGAGACGGGTGAACACTGAAGCTTTCTTT. This sequence encodes CASSYRLQGRRVNTEAFF. The rearrangement uses TRBV6-5 and TRBJ1-1; D is perhaps TRBD1 (6 bases). CDR3 length: 18 amino acids. With 2 bases removed from V and 0 bases from J, the gap between germline ends came to 19 bases. CDR1 is MNHEY and CDR2 is SVGAGI in the germline V gene.

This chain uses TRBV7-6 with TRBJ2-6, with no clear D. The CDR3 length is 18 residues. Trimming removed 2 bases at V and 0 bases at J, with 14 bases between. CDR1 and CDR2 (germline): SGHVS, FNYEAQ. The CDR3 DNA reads TGTGCCAGCAGCTTATATCAGGTTCACTCCTCTGGGGCCAACGTCCTGACTTTC. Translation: CASSLYQVHSSGANVLTF. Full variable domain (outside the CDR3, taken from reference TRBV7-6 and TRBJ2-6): GAGVSQSPRYKVTKRGQDVALRCDPISGHVSLYWYRQALGQGPEFLTYFNYEAQQDKSGLPNDRFSAERPEGSISTLTIQRTEQRDSAMYRCASSLYQVHSSGANVLTFGAGSRLTVL.

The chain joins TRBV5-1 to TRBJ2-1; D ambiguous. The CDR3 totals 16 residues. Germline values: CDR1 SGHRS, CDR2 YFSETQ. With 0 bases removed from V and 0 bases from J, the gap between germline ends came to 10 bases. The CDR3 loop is CASSLDSWSSYNEQFF. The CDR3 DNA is TGCGCCAGCAGCTTGGACTCCTGGAGCTCCTACAATGAGCAGTTCTTC.

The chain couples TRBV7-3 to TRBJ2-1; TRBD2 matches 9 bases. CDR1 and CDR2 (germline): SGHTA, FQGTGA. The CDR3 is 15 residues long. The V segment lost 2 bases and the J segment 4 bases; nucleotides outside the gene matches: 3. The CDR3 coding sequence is TGTGCCAGCAGCTTAGCTAGCGGGGCTTACAATGAGCAGTTCTTC. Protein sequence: CASSLASGAYNEQFF. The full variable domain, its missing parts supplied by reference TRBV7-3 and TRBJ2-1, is GAGVSQTPSNKVTEKGKYVELRCDPISGHTALYWYRQSLGQGPEFLIYFQGTGAADDSGLPNDRFFAVRPEGSVSTLKIQRTERGDSAVYLCASSLASGAYNEQFFGPGTRLTVL.

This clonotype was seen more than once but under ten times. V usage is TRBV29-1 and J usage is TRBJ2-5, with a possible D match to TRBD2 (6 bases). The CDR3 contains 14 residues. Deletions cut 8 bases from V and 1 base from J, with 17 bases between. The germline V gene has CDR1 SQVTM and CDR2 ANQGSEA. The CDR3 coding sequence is TGCAGCATTGGGGTTAGCGGCTTCCAAGAGACCCAGTACTTC. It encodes CSIGVSGFQETQYF. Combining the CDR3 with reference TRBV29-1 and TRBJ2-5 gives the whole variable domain SAVISQKPSRDICQRGTSLTIQCQVDSQVTMMFWYRQQPGQSLTLIATANQGSEATYESGFVIDKFPISRPNLTFSTLTVSNMSPEDSSIYLCSIGVSGFQETQYFGPGTRLLVL.

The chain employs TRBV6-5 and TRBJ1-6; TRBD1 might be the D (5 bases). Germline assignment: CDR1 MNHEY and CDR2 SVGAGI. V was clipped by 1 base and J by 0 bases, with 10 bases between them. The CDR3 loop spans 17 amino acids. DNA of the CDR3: TGTGCCAGCAGTTACTTCCTTGACAGCTCCTATAATTCACCCCTCCACTTT. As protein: CASSYFLDSSYNSPLHF.

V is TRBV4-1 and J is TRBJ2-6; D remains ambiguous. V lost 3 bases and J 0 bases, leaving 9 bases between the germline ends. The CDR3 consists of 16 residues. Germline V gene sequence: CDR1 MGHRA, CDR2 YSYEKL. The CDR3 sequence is CASSQAGYSGANVLTF. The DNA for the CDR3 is TGCGCCAGCAGCCAGGCCGGCTACTCTGGGGCCAACGTCCTGACTTTC.

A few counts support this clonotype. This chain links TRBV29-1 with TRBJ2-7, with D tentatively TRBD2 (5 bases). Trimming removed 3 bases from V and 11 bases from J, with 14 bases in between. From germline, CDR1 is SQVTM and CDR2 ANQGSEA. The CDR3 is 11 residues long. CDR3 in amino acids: CSVEHREGKYF. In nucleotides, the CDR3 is TGCAGCGTTGAGCACAGAGAGGGCAAGTACTTC.

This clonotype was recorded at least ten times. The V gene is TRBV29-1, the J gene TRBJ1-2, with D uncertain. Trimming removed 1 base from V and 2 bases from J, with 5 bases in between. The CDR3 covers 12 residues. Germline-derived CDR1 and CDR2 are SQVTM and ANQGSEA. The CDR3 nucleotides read TGCAGCGTTGAAGCGGAGAACTATGGCTACACCTTC. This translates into CSVEAENYGYTF.

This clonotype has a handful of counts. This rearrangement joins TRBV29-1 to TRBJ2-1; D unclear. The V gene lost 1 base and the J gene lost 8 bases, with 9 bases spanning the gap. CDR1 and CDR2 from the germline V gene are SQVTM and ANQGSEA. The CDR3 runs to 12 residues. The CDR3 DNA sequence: TGCAGCGTTGAAGGCCTCTCCCATGAGCAGTTCTTC. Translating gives CSVEGLSHEQFF.

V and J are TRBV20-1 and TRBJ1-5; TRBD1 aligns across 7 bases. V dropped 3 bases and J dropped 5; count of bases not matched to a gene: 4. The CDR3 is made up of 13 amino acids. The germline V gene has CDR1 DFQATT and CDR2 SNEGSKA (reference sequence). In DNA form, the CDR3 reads TGCAGTGCTAGTACAGGGGATCATCAGCCCCAGCATTTT. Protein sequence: CSASTGDHQPQHF.

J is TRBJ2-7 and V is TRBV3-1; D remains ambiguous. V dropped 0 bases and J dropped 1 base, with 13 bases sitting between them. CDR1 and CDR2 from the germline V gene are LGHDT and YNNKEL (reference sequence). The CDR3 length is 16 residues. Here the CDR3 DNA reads TGTGCCAGCAGCCAAGAACGGGTCGCTTTTTCCTACGAGCAGTACTTC. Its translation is CASSQERVAFSYEQYF.

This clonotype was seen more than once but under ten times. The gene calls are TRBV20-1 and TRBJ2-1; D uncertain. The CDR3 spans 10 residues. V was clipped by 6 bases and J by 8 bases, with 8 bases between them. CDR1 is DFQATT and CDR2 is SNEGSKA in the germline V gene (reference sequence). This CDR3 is CSAVTYEQFF. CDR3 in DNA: TGCAGTGCCGTCACATATGAGCAGTTCTTC.

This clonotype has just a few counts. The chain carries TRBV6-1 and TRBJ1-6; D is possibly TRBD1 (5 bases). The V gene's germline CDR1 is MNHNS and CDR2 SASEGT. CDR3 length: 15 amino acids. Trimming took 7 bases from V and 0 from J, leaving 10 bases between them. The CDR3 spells CASIPGGSYNSPLHF. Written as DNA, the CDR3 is TGTGCCAGCATCCCGGGGGGCTCCTATAATTCACCCCTCCACTTT.

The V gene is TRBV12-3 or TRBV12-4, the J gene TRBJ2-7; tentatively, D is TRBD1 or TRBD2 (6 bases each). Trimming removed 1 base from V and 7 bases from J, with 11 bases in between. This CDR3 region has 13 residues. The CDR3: CASSLEGGWEQYF. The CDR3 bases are TGTGCCAGCAGTTTAGAGGGGGGTTGGGAGCAGTACTTC.

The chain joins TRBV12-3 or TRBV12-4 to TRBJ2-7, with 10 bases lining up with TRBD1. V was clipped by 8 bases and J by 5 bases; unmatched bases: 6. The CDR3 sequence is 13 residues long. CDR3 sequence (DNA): TGTGCCAGCGGGGGACAGGGGCCCCACGAGCAGTACTTC. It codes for CASGGQGPHEQYF.

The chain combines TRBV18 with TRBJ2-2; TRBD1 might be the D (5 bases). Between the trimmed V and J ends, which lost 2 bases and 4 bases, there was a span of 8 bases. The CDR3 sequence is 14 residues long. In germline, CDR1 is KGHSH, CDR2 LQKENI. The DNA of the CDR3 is TGTGCCAGCTCACCAAACCAGGGCACCGGGGAGCTGTTTTTT. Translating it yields CASSPNQGTGELFF.

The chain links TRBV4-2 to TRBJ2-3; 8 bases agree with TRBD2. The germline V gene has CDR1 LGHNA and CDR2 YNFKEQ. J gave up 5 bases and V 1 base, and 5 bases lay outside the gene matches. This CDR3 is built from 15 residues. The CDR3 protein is CASSQALAGGDTQYF. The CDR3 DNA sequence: TGTGCCAGCAGCCAAGCCCTCGCGGGAGGAGATACGCAGTATTTT.